This T cell receptor (beta chain) was observed in a study of blood T cell repertoires in COVID-19. The germline V gene encodes CDR1 SNHLY and CDR2 FYNNEI. CDR3 size: 13 residues. V lost 2 bases and J lost 5; bases outside the gene matches: 2. Profiled with immunoSEQ multiplex PCR; TCRdb holds only in-frame clones, not every one. The table includes about 24,000 clones, approximately 86% detected once. The genes are TRBV2 and TRBJ2-5; 7 positions match TRBD1. The material sequenced was peripheral blood. The origin of this receptor is a human donor with acute or convalescent COVID-19. The donor label of this sample is uncertain. This CDR3 reads CASSELGGETQYF. The CDR3, as DNA: TGTGCCAGCAGTGAATTAGGGGGCGAGACCCAGTACTTC.